This TCR beta chain appears in the sequencing data of a study of blood T cell repertoires in COVID-19. About the study: Samples of COVID-19 (acute and convalescent) were obtained from the United States, Italy and Spain.

As handled by the study authors: Reference gene primer amplification yielded estimated nucleated cell counts. Using immunoSEQ multiplex PCR, the repertoire was profiled, and TCRdb retains in-frame clones only, with some absent. The V and J calls and clone size are taken from that table; D and trimming were inferred from the DNA. Of fewer than 50,000 clones listed, roughly 90% were seen once; the top ten hold about 35%. This sequence was found in a man between 65 and 85 years old with active COVID-19. The sequenced material came from peripheral blood.

CDR3 nucleotides: TGCGCCAGCAGCTTCCTGGGACAGGGGTCGGCCGGGGAGCTGTTTTTT. Encoded protein: CASSFLGQGSAGELFF. The gene calls are TRBV5-1 and TRBJ2-2; 10 nucleotides line up with TRBD1. The CDR3 is 16 amino acids. CDR1 SGHRS and CDR2 YFSETQ come from the germline V gene. V shed 2 bases, J shed 6 bases, and the junction held 7 bases outside the gene matches.